What follows are 6 T cell receptor beta chains derived from one specimen sequenced in a study of blood T cell repertoires in COVID-19. This table comes from immunoSEQ multiplex PCR, and its TCRdb copy is limited to in-frame clones, with some not included. The repertoire holds around 60,000 clones, with around 81% as singletons. What was sequenced was peripheral blood. These receptors all come from a woman older than 75 with active or convalescent COVID-19.

The rearrangement joins TRBV6-2 or TRBV6-3 to TRBJ2-1, with 11 bases that match TRBD2. The CDR3 extends over 17 amino acids. The V gene's germline CDR1 is MNHEY and CDR2 SVGEGT. V shed 0 bases and J 8 bases; nucleotides not matched to a gene: 9. The DNA of the CDR3 is TGTGCCAGCAGTTACTCGACTAGCGGGGAGCCTATGTATGAGCAGTTCTTC. The encoded protein is CASSYSTSGEPMYEQFF.

V gene TRBV18 combines with J gene TRBJ2-7; 8 bases match TRBD2. V trimming: 4 bases; J trimming: 7 bases; junction bases outside the gene matches: 9. The CDR3 has 14 amino acids. In germline, CDR1 is KGHSH, CDR2 LQKENI. The CDR3 DNA reads as TGTGCCAGCTCACAGGGCGGGGGGCACCCGGAGCAGTACTTC. Translated: CASSQGGGHPEQYF.

The chain links TRBV6-6 to TRBJ1-1; 7 positions agree with TRBD1. From germline, CDR1 is MNHNY and CDR2 SVGAGI (reference sequence). The junction had 2 bases not matched to a gene; V was cut back by 7 bases and J by 3 bases. CDR3 length: 12 residues. The CDR3 region is CASITGDTEAFF. The CDR3 DNA reads TGTGCCAGCATCACAGGGGACACTGAAGCTTTCTTT.

The rearrangement joins TRBV4-3 to TRBJ2-2; 8 bases agree with TRBD1. V was clipped by 0 bases and J by 5 bases; unmatched bases: 5. Germline loops: CDR1 LGHNA, CDR2 YSLEER. The CDR3 sequence is 16 residues long. The CDR3 bases are TGCGCCAGCAGCCAAGAGTTCCAGGGGGCGACCGGGGAGCTGTTTTTT. Its translation: CASSQEFQGATGELFF.

The rearrangement uses TRBV24-1 and TRBJ1-2; D perhaps matches TRBD1 (6 bases). With 9 bases removed from V and 7 bases from J, the gap between germline ends came to 14 bases. The CDR3 is 12 residues long. CDR1 and CDR2 from the germline V gene are KGHDR and SFDVKD. Here the CDR3 reads CATSIGGGGYTF. CDR3 DNA sequence: TGTGCCACCTCTATTGGGGGCGGTGGCTACACCTTC.

The chain employs TRBV2 and TRBJ1-3; D remains unclear. This CDR3 is 16 amino acids long. The V end was cut by 6 bases, the J end by 0 bases, with 15 bases between. From germline, CDR1 is SNHLY and CDR2 FYNNEI. CDR3 DNA sequence: TGTGCCAGCAGGAGCTTGGAGGCTATCTCTGGAAACACCATATATTTT. The encoded protein is CASRSLEAISGNTIYF.